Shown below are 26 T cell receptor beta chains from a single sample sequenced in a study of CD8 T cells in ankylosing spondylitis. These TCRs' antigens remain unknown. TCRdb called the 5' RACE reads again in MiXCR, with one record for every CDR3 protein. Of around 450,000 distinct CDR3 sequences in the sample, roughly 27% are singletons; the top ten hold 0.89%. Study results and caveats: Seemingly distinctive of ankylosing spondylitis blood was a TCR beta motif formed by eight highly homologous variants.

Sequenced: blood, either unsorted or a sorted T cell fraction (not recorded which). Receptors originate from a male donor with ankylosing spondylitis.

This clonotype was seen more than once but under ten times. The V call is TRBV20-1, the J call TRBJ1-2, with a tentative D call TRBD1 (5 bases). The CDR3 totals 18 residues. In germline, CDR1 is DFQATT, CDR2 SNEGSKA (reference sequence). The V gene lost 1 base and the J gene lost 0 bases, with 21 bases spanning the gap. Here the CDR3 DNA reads TGCAGTGCTAGAGCCCCCGGGGCCTACACTGGGACTAACTATGGCTACACCTTC. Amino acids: CSARAPGAYTGTNYGYTF.

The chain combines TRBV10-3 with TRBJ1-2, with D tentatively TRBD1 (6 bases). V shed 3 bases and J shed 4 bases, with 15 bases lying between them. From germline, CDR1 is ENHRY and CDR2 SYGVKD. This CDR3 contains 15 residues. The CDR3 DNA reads TGTGCCATCAGTGAATGGGACACTGCTGGCTATGGCTACACCTTC. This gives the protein CAISEWDTAGYGYTF.

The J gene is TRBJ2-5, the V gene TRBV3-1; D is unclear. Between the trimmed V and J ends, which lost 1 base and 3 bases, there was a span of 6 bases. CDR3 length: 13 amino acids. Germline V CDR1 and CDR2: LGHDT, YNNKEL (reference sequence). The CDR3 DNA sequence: TGTGCCAGCAGCCAAGGCGCGAAAGAGACCCAGTACTTC. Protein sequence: CASSQGAKETQYF.

The CDR3 coding sequence is TGTGCCCCAAGGTCTAGACAGGGGTTCTACGAGCAGTACTTC. Amino acid sequence: CAPRSRQGFYEQYF. This chain connects TRBV21-1 to TRBJ2-7; TRBD1 reflects the table's D call only, with no check against the DNA. TRBV21-1 is a documented pseudogene. There are 14 residues in the CDR3.

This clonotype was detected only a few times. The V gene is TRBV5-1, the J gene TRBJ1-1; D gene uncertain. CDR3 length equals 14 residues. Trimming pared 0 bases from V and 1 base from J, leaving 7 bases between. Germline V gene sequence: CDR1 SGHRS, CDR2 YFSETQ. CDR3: CASSLDPANTEAFF. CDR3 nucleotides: TGCGCCAGCAGCTTGGATCCGGCGAACACTGAAGCTTTCTTT.

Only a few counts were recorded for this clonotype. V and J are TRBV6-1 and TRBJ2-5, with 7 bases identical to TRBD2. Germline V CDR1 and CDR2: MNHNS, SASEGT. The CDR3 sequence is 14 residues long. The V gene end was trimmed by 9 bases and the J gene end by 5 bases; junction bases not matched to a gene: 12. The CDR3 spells CASHKSGGGETQYF. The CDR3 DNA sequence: TGTGCCAGTCACAAGTCGGGAGGAGGCGAGACCCAGTACTTC.

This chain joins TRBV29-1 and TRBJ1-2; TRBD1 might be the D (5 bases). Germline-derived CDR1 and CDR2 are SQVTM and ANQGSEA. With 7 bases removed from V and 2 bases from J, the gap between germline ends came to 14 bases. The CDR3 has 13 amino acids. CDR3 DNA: TGCAGCGCCGAGCAGGGCTTGAACTATGGCTACACCTTC. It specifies CSAEQGLNYGYTF.

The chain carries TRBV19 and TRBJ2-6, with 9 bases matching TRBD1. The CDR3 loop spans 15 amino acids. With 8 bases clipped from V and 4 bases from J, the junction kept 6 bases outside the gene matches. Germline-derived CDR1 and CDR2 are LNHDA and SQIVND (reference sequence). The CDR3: CASGQGLLGANVLTF. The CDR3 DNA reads TGTGCCAGTGGACAGGGGTTACTCGGGGCCAACGTCCTGACTTTC.

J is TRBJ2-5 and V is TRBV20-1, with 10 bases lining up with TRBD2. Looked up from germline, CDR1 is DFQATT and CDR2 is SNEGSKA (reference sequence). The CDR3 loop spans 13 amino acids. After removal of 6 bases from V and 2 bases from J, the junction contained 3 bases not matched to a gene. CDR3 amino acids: CSALTSGQETQYF. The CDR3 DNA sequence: TGCAGTGCCCTGACTAGCGGGCAAGAGACCCAGTACTTC.

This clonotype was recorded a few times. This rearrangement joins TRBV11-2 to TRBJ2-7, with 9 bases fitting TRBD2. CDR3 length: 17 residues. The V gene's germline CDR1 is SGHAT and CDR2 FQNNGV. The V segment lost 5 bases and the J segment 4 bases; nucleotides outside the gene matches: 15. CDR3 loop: CASSLRLAGSFAYEQYF. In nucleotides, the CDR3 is TGTGCCAGCAGCCTCCGGCTAGCGGGATCTTTTGCTTACGAGCAGTACTTC.

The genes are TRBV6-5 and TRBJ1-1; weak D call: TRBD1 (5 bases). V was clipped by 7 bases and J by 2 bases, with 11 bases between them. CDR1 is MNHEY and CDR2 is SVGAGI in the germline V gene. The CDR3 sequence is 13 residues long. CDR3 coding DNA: TGTGCCAGCATTAAGACAGAAAACACTGAAGCTTTCTTT. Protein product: CASIKTENTEAFF.

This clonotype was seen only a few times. Here the CDR3 DNA reads TGTGCCAGCAGCTTAGAGCCGGTAGCTGAGCAGTTCTTC. Its protein is CASSLEPVAEQFF. V and J are TRBV7-2 and TRBJ2-1, with D uncertain. From germline, CDR1 is SGHTA and CDR2 FQGNSA. This CDR3 is 13 amino acids long. V lost 1 base to trimming and J lost 9 bases, with 10 bases between them.

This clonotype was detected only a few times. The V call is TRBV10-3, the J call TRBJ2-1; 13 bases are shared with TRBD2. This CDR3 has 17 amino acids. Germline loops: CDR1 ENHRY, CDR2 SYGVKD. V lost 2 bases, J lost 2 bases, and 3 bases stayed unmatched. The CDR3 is CAISEPGLAGAYNEQFF. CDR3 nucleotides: TGTGCCATCAGTGAGCCAGGACTAGCGGGAGCCTACAATGAGCAGTTCTTC.

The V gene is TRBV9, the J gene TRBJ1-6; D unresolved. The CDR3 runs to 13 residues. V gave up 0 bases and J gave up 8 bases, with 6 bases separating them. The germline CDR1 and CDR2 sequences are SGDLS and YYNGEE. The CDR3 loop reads CASSVGPYSPLHF. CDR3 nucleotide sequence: TGTGCCAGCAGCGTAGGACCTTATTCACCCCTCCACTTT. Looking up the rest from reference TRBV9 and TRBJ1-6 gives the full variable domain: DSGVTQTPKHLITATGQRVTLRCSPRSGDLSVYWYQQSLDQGLQFLIQYYNGEERAKGNILERFSAQQFPDLHSELNLSSLELGDSALYFCASSVGPYSPLHFGNGTRLTVT.

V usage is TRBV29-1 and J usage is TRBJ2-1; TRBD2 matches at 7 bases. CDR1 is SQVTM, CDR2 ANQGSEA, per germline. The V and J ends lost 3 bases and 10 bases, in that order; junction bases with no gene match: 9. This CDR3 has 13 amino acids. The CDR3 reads CSVEGRRREEQFF. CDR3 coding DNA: TGCAGCGTTGAGGGCCGTCGGCGGGAGGAGCAGTTCTTC.

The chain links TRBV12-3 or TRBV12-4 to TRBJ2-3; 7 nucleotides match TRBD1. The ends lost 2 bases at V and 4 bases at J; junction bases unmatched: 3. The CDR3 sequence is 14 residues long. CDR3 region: CASSLNRGPDTQYF. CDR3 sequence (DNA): TGTGCCAGCAGTTTAAACAGGGGACCAGATACGCAGTATTTT.

Here the CDR3 DNA reads TGTGCCAGCAGCACCGGACAGGGGCGGGAAAAACTGTTTTTT. This translates into CASSTGQGREKLFF. The chain employs TRBV7-2 and TRBJ1-4; TRBD1 agrees at 9 bases. The CDR3 consists of 14 residues. The ends lost 5 bases at V and 8 bases at J; junction bases unmatched: 6. In germline, CDR1 is SGHTA, CDR2 FQGNSA.

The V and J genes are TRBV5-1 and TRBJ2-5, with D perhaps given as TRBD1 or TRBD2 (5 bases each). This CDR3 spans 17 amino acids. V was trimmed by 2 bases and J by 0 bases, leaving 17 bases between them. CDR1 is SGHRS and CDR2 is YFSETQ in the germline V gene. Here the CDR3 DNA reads TGCGCCAGCAGCTTACGGGACGGACCTTGGTACCAAGAGACCCAGTACTTC. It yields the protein CASSLRDGPWYQETQYF.

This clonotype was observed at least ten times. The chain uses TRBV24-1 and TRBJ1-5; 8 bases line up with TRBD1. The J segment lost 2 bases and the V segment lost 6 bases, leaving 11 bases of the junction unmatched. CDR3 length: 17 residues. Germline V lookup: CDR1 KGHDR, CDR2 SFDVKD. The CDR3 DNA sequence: TGTGCCACCAGTCCCGGTAAGGACAGGGATGGCAATCAGCCCCAGCATTTT. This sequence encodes CATSPGKDRDGNQPQHF.

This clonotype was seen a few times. CDR3 in DNA: TGTGCCAGCAGTCAGCGGGAGGACTATGAGCAGTTCTTC. Protein sequence: CASSQREDYEQFF. The rearrangement links TRBV12-3 or TRBV12-4 to TRBJ2-1; 9 nucleotides match TRBD2. Germline trimming cut 5 bases from V and 8 bases from J; bases unmatched to any gene: 4. The CDR3 extends over 13 amino acids.

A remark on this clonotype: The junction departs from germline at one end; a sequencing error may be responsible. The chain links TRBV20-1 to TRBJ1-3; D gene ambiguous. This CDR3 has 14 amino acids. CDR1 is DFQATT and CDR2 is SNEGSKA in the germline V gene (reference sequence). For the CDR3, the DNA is TGCAGTGCTACCTACAGTTTGGGCGGAAACACCACATATTTT. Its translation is CSATYSLGGNTTYF.

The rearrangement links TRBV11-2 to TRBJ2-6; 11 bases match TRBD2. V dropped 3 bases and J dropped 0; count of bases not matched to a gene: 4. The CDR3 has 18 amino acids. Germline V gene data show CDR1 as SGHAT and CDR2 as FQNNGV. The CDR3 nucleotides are TGTGCCAGCAGCTTCACCGGGACTAGCGGCTCTGGGGCCAACGTCCTGACTTTC. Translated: CASSFTGTSGSGANVLTF.

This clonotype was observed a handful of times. The CDR3 DNA is TGTGCCACCAGTCCCTTTGGAGGGAGGGAAGAGACCCAGTACTTC. Its translation is CATSPFGGREETQYF. The chain carries TRBV24-1 and TRBJ2-5; 7 bases map to TRBD2. Losses at the gene ends were 6 bases for V and 3 bases for J; bases not matched to a gene: 9. This CDR3 has 15 residues. In germline, CDR1 is KGHDR, CDR2 SFDVKD.

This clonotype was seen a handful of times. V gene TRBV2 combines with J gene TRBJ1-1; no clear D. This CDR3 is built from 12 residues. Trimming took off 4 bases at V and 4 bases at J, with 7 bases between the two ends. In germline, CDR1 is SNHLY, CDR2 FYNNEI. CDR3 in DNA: TGTGCCAGCAGTGCTCACATCACTGAAGCTTTCTTT. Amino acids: CASSAHITEAFF. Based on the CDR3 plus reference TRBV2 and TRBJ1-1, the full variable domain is EPEVTQTPSHQVTQMGQEVILRCVPISNHLYFYWYRQILGQKVEFLVSFYNNEISEKSEIFDDQFSVERPDGSNFTLKIRSTKLEDSAMYFCASSAHITEAFFGQGTRLTVV.

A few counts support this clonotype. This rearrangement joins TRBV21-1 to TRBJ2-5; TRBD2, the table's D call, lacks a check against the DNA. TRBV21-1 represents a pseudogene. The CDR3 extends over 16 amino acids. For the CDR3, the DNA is TGTGCCAGCAGCACTAGACTAGCGGAGCTCCAAGAGACCCAGTACTTC. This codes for CASSTRLAELQETQYF.

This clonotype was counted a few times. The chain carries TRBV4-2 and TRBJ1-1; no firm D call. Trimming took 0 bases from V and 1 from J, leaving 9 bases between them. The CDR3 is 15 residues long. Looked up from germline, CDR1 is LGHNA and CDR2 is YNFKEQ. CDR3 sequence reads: CASSQDRNRNTEAFF. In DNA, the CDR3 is TGTGCCAGCAGCCAAGATAGGAATCGGAACACTGAAGCTTTCTTT.